This T cell receptor beta chain was recorded in a study of molecular identifiers for immune sequencing clone quantification. Study background: Four of five splits of RNA from 20,000 or 100,000 naive CD8 cells were sequenced in replicates. Study-level points and caveats: In naive cells, under 1% of molecules belonged to clones above 20 RNA copies, against over 99% in effector cells.

Germline CDR1 SQVTM, CDR2 ANQGSEA. V shed 4 bases, J shed 1 base, and the junction held 16 bases outside the gene matches. The CDR3 is 17 amino acids. Ten or more counts support this clonotype. Its antigen is unidentified. Researchers sorted naive CD8 T cells as cells that were CD8+CD4-CCR7+CD45RA+. TCRdb re-called the PCR reads through MiXCR, storing one row per CDR3 protein. Of approximately 670,000 distinct CDR3 sequences listed, roughly 21% were seen once; the top ten hold around 0.9%. The sequenced material came from naive CD8+ T cells from blood, with Jurkat cell RNA spiked in. As to subset: FACS-sorted CD8+CD4-CCR7+CD45RA+ naive T cells. The receptor was isolated from a human donor in good health. Some libraries in this study had Jurkat cell RNA spiked in. This chain joins TRBV29-1 and TRBJ2-7; 7 bases agree with TRBD1. CDR3 nucleotides: TGCAGCGTTGTCTACCTGTTGGGCAGGGGGATTTCCTACGAGCAGTACTTC. This sequence encodes CSVVYLLGRGISYEQYF.